The source of this T cell receptor beta chain is a study of T-cell reconstitution after alpha-beta-depleted transplantation in children. A TCRbeta library incorporating unique molecular identifiers was prepared. TCRdb called the PCR reads again in MiXCR, with one record for every CDR3 protein. The sample lists some 450,000 distinct CDR3 sequences, 43% occurring once. V lost 6 bases and J lost 1; bases outside the gene matches: 6. The CDR3 totals 15 residues. Germline V lookup: CDR1 LGHDT, CDR2 YNNKEL (reference sequence). The chain combines TRBV3-1 with TRBJ1-1; TRBD1 matches at 9 bases. Sequences were derived from PBMCs, sampled before TCRalphabeta/CD19-depleted stem cell transplant. The source is a girl aged 2-10 years with aplastic anemia, due to receive a stem cell transplant. CDR3 nucleotide sequence: TGTGCCAGCAGAGTGACAGGGGGAACGAACACTGAAGCTTTCTTT. It translates to CASRVTGGTNTEAFF. Full variable domain (outside the CDR3, taken from reference TRBV3-1 and TRBJ1-1): DTAVSQTPKYLVTQMGNDKSIKCEQNLGHDTMYWYKQDSKKFLKIMFSYNNKELIINETVPNRFSPKSPDKAHLNLHINSLELGDSAVYFCASRVTGGTNTEAFFGQGTRLTVV.